The rows below give T cell receptor beta chains drawn from one sample of a study of T cell repertoires in cytomegalovirus infection. Each CDR3 protein gets one entry after TCRdb re-called the reads with MiXCR. There are about 110,000 distinct CDR3 sequences in the sample; roughly a tenth occur only once, and roughly 31% lies in the top ten. No antigen has been identified for these receptors. Sequencing was carried out using PBMCs, sequenced either directly or after in vitro stimulation (not recorded which). The receptors were sampled from a human donor in good health (CMV status not recorded). Some clones in this sample may be carry-over from other donors' samples. The CDR3 runs from the conserved cysteine through the conserved F or W. D genes are given only for firm matches. A clone size is listed for some rows: how often the clone was seen (once, few, many), or a class if it is expanded.

v_gene: TRBV20-1
d_gene: TRBD2
j_gene: TRBJ2-7
abundance: -
CDR3aa: CSASAGGPYEQYF
CDR3nt: TGCAGTGCTAGCGCGGGAGGGCCCTACGAGCAGTACTTC

v_gene: TRBV28
d_gene: TRBD1
j_gene: TRBJ1-4
abundance: few
CDR3aa: CASSLGQGTPEKLFF
CDR3nt: TGTGCCAGCAGTTTAGGACAGGGGACTCCCGAAAAACTGTTTTTT

v_gene: TRBV7-8
d_gene: -
j_gene: TRBJ1-5
abundance: many
CDR3aa: CASSFGGVGNQPQHF
CDR3nt: TGTGCCAGCAGCTTCGGAGGAGTGGGCAATCAGCCCCAGCATTTT

v_gene: TRBV28
d_gene: TRBD2
j_gene: TRBJ2-1
abundance: -
CDR3aa: CASSTPLAGDAEQFF
CDR3nt: TGTGCCAGCAGTACCCCTCTAGCGGGAGACGCTGAGCAGTTCTTC

v_gene: TRBV4-1
d_gene: -
j_gene: TRBJ1-1
abundance: many
CDR3aa: CASSQLTLNTEAFF
CDR3nt: TGCGCCAGCAGCCAATTGACTCTTAACACTGAAGCTTTCTTT

v_gene: TRBV12-3/TRBV12-4
d_gene: TRBD2
j_gene: TRBJ2-7
abundance: many
CDR3aa: CASSFTPMAGGYYEQYF
CDR3nt: TGTGCCAGCAGTTTCACGCCGATGGCGGGAGGGTACTACGAGCAGTACTTC

v_gene: TRBV28
d_gene: TRBD1
j_gene: TRBJ1-1
abundance: many
CDR3aa: CASRPGTANTEAFF
CDR3nt: TGTGCCAGCAGGCCCGGGACAGCGAACACTGAAGCTTTCTTT

v_gene: TRBV18
d_gene: -
j_gene: TRBJ2-7
abundance: few
CDR3aa: CASSPLVADEQYF
CDR3nt: TGTGCCAGCTCACCATTGGTAGCGGACGAGCAGTACTTC

v_gene: TRBV6-2/TRBV6-3
d_gene: -
j_gene: TRBJ2-1
abundance: few
CDR3aa: CASSPLPALVYNEQFF
CDR3nt: TGTGCCAGCAGTCCCCTTCCGGCCCTTGTGTACAATGAGCAGTTCTTC

v_gene: TRBV5-1
d_gene: TRBD2
j_gene: TRBJ2-1
abundance: few
CDR3aa: CASSFGLAPNEQFF
CDR3nt: TGCGCCAGCAGCTTTGGACTAGCGCCTAATGAGCAGTTCTTC

v_gene: TRBV10-3
d_gene: TRBD1
j_gene: TRBJ1-3
abundance: many
CDR3aa: CAIRRDRSSGNTIYF
CDR3nt: TGTGCCATCAGAAGGGACAGGTCCTCTGGAAACACCATATATTTT

v_gene: TRBV28
d_gene: -
j_gene: TRBJ1-1
abundance: -
CDR3aa: CASSSVSEAFF
CDR3nt: TGTGCCAGCAGTTCGGTCAGTGAAGCTTTCTTT

v_gene: TRBV12-5
d_gene: TRBD1
j_gene: TRBJ2-1
abundance: few
CDR3aa: CASGLRPGQRGDYEQFF
CDR3nt: TGTGCTAGTGGGCTCAGGCCGGGACAGCGAGGTGACTATGAGCAGTTCTTC

v_gene: TRBV7-6
d_gene: -
j_gene: TRBJ1-1
abundance: many
CDR3aa: CASSGASSGATAFF
CDR3nt: TGTGCCAGCAGCGGAGCCAGTTCAGGGGCGACAGCTTTCTTT

v_gene: TRBV7-2
d_gene: -
j_gene: TRBJ1-3
abundance: many
CDR3aa: CASSLTTGGGSGNTIYF
CDR3nt: TGTGCCAGCAGCTTAACTACCGGGGGGGGCTCTGGAAACACCATATATTTT

v_gene: TRBV7-6
d_gene: -
j_gene: TRBJ1-5
abundance: once
CDR3aa: CASSPGLDQPQHF
CDR3nt: TGTGCCAGCAGCCCCGGCCTGGATCAGCCCCAGCATTTT

v_gene: TRBV7-8
d_gene: TRBD1
j_gene: TRBJ2-2
abundance: many
CDR3aa: CASSLRQGNTGELFF
CDR3nt: TGTGCCAGCAGCCTTAGACAGGGGAACACCGGGGAGCTGTTTTTT

v_gene: TRBV19
d_gene: -
j_gene: TRBJ1-5
abundance: many
CDR3aa: CASSTQGNNQPQHF
CDR3nt: TGTGCCAGTAGTACCCAGGGGAACAATCAGCCCCAGCATTTT

v_gene: TRBV19
d_gene: TRBD1
j_gene: TRBJ2-7
abundance: -
CDR3aa: CASSFPGQGIGEQYF
CDR3nt: TGTGCCAGTAGTTTTCCGGGACAGGGTATCGGCGAGCAGTACTTC

v_gene: TRBV3-1
d_gene: -
j_gene: TRBJ2-5
abundance: few
CDR3aa: CASSQDSWGPADKTQYF
CDR3nt: TGTGCCAGCAGCCAAGATAGTTGGGGGCCAGCCGACAAGACCCAGTACTTC

v_gene: TRBV9
d_gene: TRBD1
j_gene: TRBJ1-3
abundance: many
CDR3aa: CASSGGQGSAGNTIYF
CDR3nt: TGTGCCAGCAGCGGAGGACAGGGTTCGGCTGGAAACACCATATATTTT

v_gene: TRBV6-5
d_gene: -
j_gene: TRBJ1-5
abundance: many
CDR3aa: CASSSWDGNQPQHF
CDR3nt: TGTGCCAGCAGTTCCTGGGACGGGAATCAGCCCCAGCATTTT

v_gene: TRBV9
d_gene: TRBD2
j_gene: TRBJ2-1
abundance: few
CDR3aa: CASSVEGLAGYNEQFF
CDR3nt: TGTGCCAGCAGCGTAGAGGGACTAGCGGGGTACAATGAGCAGTTCTTC

v_gene: TRBV11-2
d_gene: TRBD1
j_gene: TRBJ1-2
abundance: -
CDR3aa: CASSPWDRDYGYTF
CDR3nt: TGTGCCAGCAGCCCTTGGGACAGAGACTATGGCTACACCTTC

v_gene: TRBV7-9
d_gene: -
j_gene: TRBJ2-3
abundance: -
CDR3aa: CASSFYDEDTQYF
CDR3nt: TGTGCCAGCAGCTTCTACGATGAAGATACGCAGTATTTT

v_gene: TRBV20-1
d_gene: -
j_gene: TRBJ2-1
abundance: -
CDR3aa: CSARAAIANEQFF
CDR3nt: TGCAGTGCTAGAGCCGCAATAGCCAATGAGCAGTTCTTC

v_gene: TRBV20-1
d_gene: -
j_gene: TRBJ1-1
abundance: -
CDR3aa: CSASPSLGNTEAFF
CDR3nt: TGCAGTGCTAGCCCTAGCCTGGGGAACACTGAAGCTTTCTTT

v_gene: TRBV12-3/TRBV12-4
d_gene: TRBD1
j_gene: TRBJ1-3
abundance: many
CDR3aa: CASNEPGQGGNTIYF
CDR3nt: TGTGCCAGCAACGAACCGGGACAGGGAGGAAACACCATATATTTT

v_gene: TRBV7-9
d_gene: TRBD2
j_gene: TRBJ2-3
abundance: many
CDR3aa: CASKVASGTDTQYF
CDR3nt: TGTGCCAGCAAGGTGGCTAGCGGAACAGATACGCAGTATTTT

v_gene: TRBV4-1
d_gene: TRBD1
j_gene: TRBJ2-1
abundance: many
CDR3aa: CASSLPGQQQFF
CDR3nt: TGCGCCAGCAGCCTACCGGGACAGCAGCAGTTCTTC

v_gene: TRBV7-2
d_gene: -
j_gene: TRBJ2-3
abundance: many
CDR3aa: CASSLQRTSTDTQYF
CDR3nt: TGTGCCAGCAGCTTACAGAGGACTAGCACAGATACGCAGTATTTT

v_gene: TRBV12-3/TRBV12-4
d_gene: -
j_gene: TRBJ2-5
abundance: few
CDR3aa: CASSLGGVVETQYF
CDR3nt: TGTGCCAGCAGTTTAGGGGGAGTGGTGGAGACCCAGTACTTC

v_gene: TRBV15
d_gene: -
j_gene: TRBJ1-5
abundance: few
CDR3aa: CATSPAVGGAGNQPQHF
CDR3nt: TGTGCCACCAGCCCCGCGGTGGGAGGGGCAGGCAATCAGCCCCAGCATTTT

v_gene: TRBV7-8
d_gene: TRBD2
j_gene: TRBJ2-5
abundance: many
CDR3aa: CASSPPSGKETQYF
CDR3nt: TGTGCCAGCAGCCCCCCTAGCGGGAAGGAGACCCAGTACTTC

v_gene: TRBV7-8
d_gene: TRBD2
j_gene: TRBJ2-5
abundance: -
CDR3aa: CASSLVVLAGGKETQYF
CDR3nt: TGTGCCAGCAGCTTAGTCGTACTAGCGGGAGGGAAAGAGACCCAGTACTTC

v_gene: TRBV7-2
d_gene: TRBD2
j_gene: TRBJ2-4
abundance: many
CDR3aa: CASSLITTSVQYF
CDR3nt: TGTGCCAGCAGCTTAATTACGACTAGCGTACAGTACTTC

v_gene: TRBV7-9
d_gene: -
j_gene: TRBJ1-2
abundance: many
CDR3aa: CASTSEFYGYTF
CDR3nt: TGTGCCAGCACATCGGAATTCTATGGCTACACCTTC

v_gene: TRBV7-2
d_gene: TRBD2
j_gene: TRBJ2-1
abundance: many
CDR3aa: CASSLGLAGDNEQFF
CDR3nt: TGCGCCAGCAGCTTGGGACTAGCGGGAGACAATGAGCAGTTCTTC

v_gene: TRBV12-3/TRBV12-4
d_gene: TRBD1
j_gene: TRBJ1-1
abundance: few
CDR3aa: CASTLRQGGDTEAFF
CDR3nt: TGTGCCAGCACCCTTCGACAGGGGGGTGACACTGAAGCTTTCTTT

v_gene: TRBV6-1
d_gene: TRBD2
j_gene: TRBJ2-1
abundance: -
CDR3aa: CASSTSRRAGGPNEQFF
CDR3nt: TGTGCCAGCAGCACTTCCAGGAGAGCGGGAGGGCCGAATGAGCAGTTCTTC

v_gene: TRBV24-1
d_gene: TRBD1
j_gene: TRBJ2-1
abundance: many
CDR3aa: CATSTRDRVTRAVYNEQFF
CDR3nt: TGTGCCACCAGTACCCGGGACAGGGTGACTAGAGCGGTCTACAATGAGCAGTTCTTC

v_gene: TRBV28
d_gene: -
j_gene: TRBJ1-5
abundance: few
CDR3aa: CASRDSNQPQHF
CDR3nt: TGTGCCAGCAGAGACAGCAATCAGCCCCAGCATTTT

v_gene: TRBV27
d_gene: -
j_gene: TRBJ2-3
abundance: many
CDR3aa: CASTTRGGRTDTQYF
CDR3nt: TGTGCCAGCACCACTCGTGGGGGGCGCACAGATACGCAGTATTTT

v_gene: TRBV7-2
d_gene: TRBD2
j_gene: TRBJ2-3
abundance: few
CDR3aa: CASSSPGLVMDTQYF
CDR3nt: TGTGCCAGCAGTTCCCCGGGACTAGTAATGGATACGCAGTATTTT